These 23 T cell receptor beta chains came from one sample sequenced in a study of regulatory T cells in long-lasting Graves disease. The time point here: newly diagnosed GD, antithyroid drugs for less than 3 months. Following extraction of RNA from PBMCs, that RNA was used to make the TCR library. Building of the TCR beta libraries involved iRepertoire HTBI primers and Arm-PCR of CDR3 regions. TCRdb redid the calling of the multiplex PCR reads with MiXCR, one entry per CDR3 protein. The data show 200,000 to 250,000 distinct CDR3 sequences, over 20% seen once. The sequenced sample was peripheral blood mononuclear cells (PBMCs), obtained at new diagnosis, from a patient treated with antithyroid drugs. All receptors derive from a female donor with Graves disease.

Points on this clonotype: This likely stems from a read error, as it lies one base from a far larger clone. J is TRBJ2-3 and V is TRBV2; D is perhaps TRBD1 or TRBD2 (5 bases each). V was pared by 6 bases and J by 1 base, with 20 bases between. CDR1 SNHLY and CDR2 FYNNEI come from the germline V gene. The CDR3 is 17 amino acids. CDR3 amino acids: CASSLGTGISGTDTQYF. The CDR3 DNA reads TGTGCCAGCAGCTTGGGGACCGGGATTAGCGGCACAGATACGCAGTATTTT. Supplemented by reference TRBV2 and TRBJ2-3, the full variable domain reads EPEVTQTPSHQVTQMGQEVILRCVPISNHLYFYWYRQILGQKVEFLVSFYNNEISEKSEIFDDQFSVERPDGSNFTLKIRSTKLEDSAMYFCASSLGTGISGTDTQYFGPGTRLTVL.

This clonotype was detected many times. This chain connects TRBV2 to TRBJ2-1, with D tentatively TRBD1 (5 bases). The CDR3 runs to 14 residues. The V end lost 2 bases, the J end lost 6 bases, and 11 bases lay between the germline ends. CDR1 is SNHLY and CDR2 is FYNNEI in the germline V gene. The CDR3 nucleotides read TGTGCCAGCAGTGAACGGAGTAGGGGCAATGAGCAGTTCTTC. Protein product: CASSERSRGNEQFF.

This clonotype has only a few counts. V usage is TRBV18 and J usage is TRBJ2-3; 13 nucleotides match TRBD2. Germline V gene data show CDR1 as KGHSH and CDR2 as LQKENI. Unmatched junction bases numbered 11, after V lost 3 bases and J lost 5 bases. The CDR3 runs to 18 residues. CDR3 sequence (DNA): TGTGCCAGCTCACCGACCGGGACTAGCGGGGCGAAGAGAGATACGCAGTATTTT. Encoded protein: CASSPTGTSGAKRDTQYF. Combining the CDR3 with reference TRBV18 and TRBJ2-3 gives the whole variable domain NAGVMQNPRHLVRRRGQEARLRCSPMKGHSHVYWYRQLPEEGLKFMVYLQKENIIDESGMPKERFSAEFPKEGPSILRIQQVVRGDSAAYFCASSPTGTSGAKRDTQYFGPGTRLTVL.

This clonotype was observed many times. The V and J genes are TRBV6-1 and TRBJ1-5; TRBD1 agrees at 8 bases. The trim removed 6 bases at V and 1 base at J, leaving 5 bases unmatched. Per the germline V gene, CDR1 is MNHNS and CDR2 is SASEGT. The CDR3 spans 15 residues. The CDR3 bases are TGTGCCAGCAGGTCAGGGGGCGGGAGCAATCAGCCCCAGCATTTT. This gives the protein CASRSGGGSNQPQHF.

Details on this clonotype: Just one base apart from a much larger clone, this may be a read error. CDR3 nucleotide sequence: TGTGCCCGCAGCTCCTACTCTGGAAACACCATATATTTT. It encodes CARSSYSGNTIYF. This chain joins TRBV2 and TRBJ1-3; no definite D call. The CDR3 has 13 amino acids. Germline loops: CDR1 SNHLY, CDR2 FYNNEI.

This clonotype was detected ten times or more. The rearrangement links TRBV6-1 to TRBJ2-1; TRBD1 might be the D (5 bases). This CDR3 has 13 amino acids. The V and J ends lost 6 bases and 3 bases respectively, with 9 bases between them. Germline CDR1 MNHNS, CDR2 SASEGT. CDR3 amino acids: CASRRQSYNEQFF. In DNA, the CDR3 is TGTGCCAGCAGACGACAGAGCTACAATGAGCAGTTCTTC.

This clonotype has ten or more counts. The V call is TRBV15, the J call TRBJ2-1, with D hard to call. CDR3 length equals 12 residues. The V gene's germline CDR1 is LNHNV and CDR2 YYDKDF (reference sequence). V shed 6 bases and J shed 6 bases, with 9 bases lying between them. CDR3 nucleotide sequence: TGTGCCACCAGGACCAACCTCAATGAGCAGTTCTTC. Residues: CATRTNLNEQFF.

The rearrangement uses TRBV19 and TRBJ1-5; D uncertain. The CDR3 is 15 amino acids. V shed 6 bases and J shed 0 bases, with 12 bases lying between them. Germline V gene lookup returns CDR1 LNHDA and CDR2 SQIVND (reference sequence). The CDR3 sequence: CASREIFNSNQPQHF. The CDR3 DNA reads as TGTGCCAGTAGGGAGATTTTCAATAGCAATCAGCCCCAGCATTTT.

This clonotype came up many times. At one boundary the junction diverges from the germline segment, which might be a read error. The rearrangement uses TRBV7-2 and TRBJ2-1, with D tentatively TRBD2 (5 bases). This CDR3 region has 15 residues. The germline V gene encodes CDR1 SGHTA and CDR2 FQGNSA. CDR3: CASSQRFGEFNEQFF. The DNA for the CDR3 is TGCGCCAGCAGCCAAAGGTTCGGGGAGTTCAATGAGCAGTTCTTC.

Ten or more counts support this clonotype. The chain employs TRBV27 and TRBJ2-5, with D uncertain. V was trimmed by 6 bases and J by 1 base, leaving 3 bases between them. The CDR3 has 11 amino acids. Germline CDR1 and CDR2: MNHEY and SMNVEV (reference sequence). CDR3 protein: CASRVQETQYF. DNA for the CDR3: TGTGCCAGCAGAGTCCAAGAGACCCAGTACTTC.

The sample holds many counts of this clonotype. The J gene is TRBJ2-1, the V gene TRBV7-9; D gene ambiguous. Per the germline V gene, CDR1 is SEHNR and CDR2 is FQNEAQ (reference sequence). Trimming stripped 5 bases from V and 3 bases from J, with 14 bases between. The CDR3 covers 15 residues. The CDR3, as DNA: TGTGCCAGCAGCCCCCCTGGAACGGTCTACAATGAGCAGTTCTTC. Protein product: CASSPPGTVYNEQFF.

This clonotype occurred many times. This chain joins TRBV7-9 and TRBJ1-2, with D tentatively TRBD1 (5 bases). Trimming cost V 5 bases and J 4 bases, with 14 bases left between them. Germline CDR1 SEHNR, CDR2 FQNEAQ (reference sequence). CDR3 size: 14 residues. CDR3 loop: CASSPPSGTYGYTF. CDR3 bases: TGTGCCAGCAGCCCTCCCTCGGGGACCTATGGCTACACCTTC.

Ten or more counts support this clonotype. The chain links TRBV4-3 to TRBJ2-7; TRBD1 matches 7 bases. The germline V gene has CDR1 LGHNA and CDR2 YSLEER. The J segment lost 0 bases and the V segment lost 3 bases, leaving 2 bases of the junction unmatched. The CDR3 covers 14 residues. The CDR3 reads CASSHRQGSYEQYF. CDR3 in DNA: TGCGCCAGCAGCCATCGACAGGGCTCCTACGAGCAGTACTTC.

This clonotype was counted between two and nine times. CDR3 loop: CASSYSKTSASTDTQYF. CDR3 nucleotides: TGTGCCAGCAGTTACTCGAAGACGAGCGCCAGCACAGATACGCAGTATTTT. The chain uses TRBV6-2 or TRBV6-3 and TRBJ2-3; D call uncertain. The V gene's germline CDR1 is MNHEY and CDR2 SVGEGT. The germline V and J ends were trimmed by 0 bases and 0 bases, with 13 bases remaining between them. The CDR3 loop spans 17 amino acids.

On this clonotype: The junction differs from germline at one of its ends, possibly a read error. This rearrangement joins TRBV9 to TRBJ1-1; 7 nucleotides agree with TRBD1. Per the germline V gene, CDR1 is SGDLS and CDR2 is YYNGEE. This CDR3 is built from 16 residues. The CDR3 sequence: CASSPTGALRGTEALF. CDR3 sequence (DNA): TGTGCCAGCAGCCCAACAGGGGCGCTCAGGGGCACTGAAGCTCTCTTT.

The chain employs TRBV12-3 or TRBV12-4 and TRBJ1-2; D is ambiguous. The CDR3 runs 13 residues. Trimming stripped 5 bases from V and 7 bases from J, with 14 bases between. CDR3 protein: CASSPTAARGYTF. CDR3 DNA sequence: TGTGCCAGCAGTCCCACAGCAGCCCGTGGCTACACCTTC.

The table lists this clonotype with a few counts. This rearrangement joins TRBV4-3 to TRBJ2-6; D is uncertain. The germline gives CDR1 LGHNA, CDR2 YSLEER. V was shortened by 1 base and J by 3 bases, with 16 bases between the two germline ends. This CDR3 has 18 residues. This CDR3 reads CASSQVPYSVGGANVLTF. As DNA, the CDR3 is TGCGCCAGCAGCCAAGTTCCCTACTCAGTCGGTGGGGCCAACGTCCTGACTTTC.

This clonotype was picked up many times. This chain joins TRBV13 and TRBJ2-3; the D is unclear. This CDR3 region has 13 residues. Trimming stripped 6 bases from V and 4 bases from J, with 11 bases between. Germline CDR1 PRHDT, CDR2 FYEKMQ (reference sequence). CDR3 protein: CASRSPGPDTQYF. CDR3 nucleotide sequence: TGTGCCAGCAGGTCCCCCGGGCCAGATACGCAGTATTTT.

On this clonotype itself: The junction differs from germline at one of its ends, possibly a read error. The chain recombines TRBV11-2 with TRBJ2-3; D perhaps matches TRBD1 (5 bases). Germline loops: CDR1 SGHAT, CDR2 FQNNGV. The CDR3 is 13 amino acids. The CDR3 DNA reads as TGTGCCAGCAGCTTAGATCTGACAGATACGCAGTGTTTT. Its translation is CASSLDLTDTQCF. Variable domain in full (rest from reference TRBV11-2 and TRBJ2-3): EAGVAQSPRYKIIEKRQSVAFWCNPISGHATLYWYQQILGQGPKLLIQFQNNGVVDDSQLPKDRFSAERLKGVDSTLKIQPAKLEDSAVYLCASSLDLTDTQCFGPGTRLTVL.

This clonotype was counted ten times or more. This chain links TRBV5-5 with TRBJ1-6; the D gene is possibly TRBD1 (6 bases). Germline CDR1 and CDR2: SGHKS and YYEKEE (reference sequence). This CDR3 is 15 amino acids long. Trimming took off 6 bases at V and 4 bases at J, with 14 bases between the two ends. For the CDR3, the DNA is TGTGCCAGCACCCTCGGACAGATTTATAATTCACCCCTCCACTTT. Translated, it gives CASTLGQIYNSPLHF.

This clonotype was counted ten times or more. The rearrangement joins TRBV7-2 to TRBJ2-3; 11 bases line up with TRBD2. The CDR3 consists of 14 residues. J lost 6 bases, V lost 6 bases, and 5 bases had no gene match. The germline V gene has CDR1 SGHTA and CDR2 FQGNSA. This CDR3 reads CASRGLAGPDTQYF. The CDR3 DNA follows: TGTGCCAGCAGAGGACTAGCGGGTCCGGATACGCAGTATTTT. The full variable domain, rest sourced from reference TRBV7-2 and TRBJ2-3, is GAGVSQSPSNKVTEKGKDVELRCDPISGHTALYWYRQSLGQGLEFLIYFQGNSAPDKSGLPSDRFSAERTGGSVSTLTIQRTQQEDSAVYLCASRGLAGPDTQYFGPGTRLTVL.

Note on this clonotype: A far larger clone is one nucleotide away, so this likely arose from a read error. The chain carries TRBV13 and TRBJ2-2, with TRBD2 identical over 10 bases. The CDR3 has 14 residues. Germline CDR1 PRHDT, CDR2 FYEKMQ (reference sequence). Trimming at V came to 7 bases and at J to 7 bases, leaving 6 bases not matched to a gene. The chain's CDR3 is CASMGTSAFGELFF. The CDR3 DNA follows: TGTGCCAGCATGGGGACTAGCGCTTTCGGGGAGCTGTTTTTT.

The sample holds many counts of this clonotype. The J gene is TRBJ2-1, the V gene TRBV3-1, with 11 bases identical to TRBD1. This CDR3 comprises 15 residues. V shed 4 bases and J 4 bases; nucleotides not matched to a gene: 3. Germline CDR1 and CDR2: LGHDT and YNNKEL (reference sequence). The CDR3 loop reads CASSPGQGVYNEQFF. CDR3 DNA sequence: TGTGCCAGCAGCCCGGGACAGGGGGTTTACAATGAGCAGTTCTTC.